This TCR beta chain was identified during a study of CD8+ T cells in alopecia areata (dated by TCRdb to between 2017 and 2018). Study-wide context: Treated patients were enrolled in an open-label pilot trial of oral tofacitinib at 5 to 10 mg twice daily for moderate-to-severe alopecia areata. Tofacitinib was administered for 6 to 18 months, and 6 months of follow-up off drug were then conducted to assess delayed response and recurrence. The RNA source kit depended on sample type: the PAXgene miRNA kit for fixed scalp, the miRNeasy kit for PBMCs, and the RNeasy kit for mouse skin. TCRbeta CDR3 regions were amplified by immunoSEQ multiplex PCR using 35 Vbeta forward and 13 Jbeta reverse primers. Patients on tofacitinib were biopsied at baseline and after 4 and 24 weeks of treatment, and several of the patients also had a later scalp biopsy. Scalp clonality was compared among normal scalp (n=4), patchy alopecia areata scalp (n=8), and alopecia totalis/universalis scalp (n=8). Human TCRbeta sequencing covered scalp tissue and sorted CD4+ and CD8+ peripheral blood T cells from patchy and totalis/universalis alopecia areata patients and healthy controls. To study T cell clonal expansion in alopecia areata, the researchers applied high-throughput TCRbeta sequencing to both the C3H/HeJ mouse model and human patients.

Receptor libraries were prepared by the immunoSEQ multiplex PCR assay. To provide template for TCR sequencing, every sample had RNA extracted and reverse transcribed into cDNA. SuperScript III was used to make first-strand cDNA, primed with a 2:1 mix of oligo-dT and random hexamers. A synthetic immune receptor repertoire was used to measure amplification bias, and any remaining bias was corrected computationally. The study's own analysis went as follows. After raw reads were preprocessed to remove errors, the CDR3 was defined following IMGT conventions as running from the conserved cysteine to phenylalanine. To get clonality, Shannon entropy was normalized by log2 of the number of productive unique TCRs and the result was subtracted from 1. Scalp TCRbeta sequences were cross-referenced with sorted blood CD4 and CD8 repertoires so that the CD4 or CD8 identity of scalp clones could be inferred. This is the immuneACCESS table as TCRdb keeps it, with only in-frame sequences that have V and J called. A part of the clones is gone; compared with another copy, unresolved V genes explain less than half, and the rest is unexplained. The DNA gave D and trimming, while V, J and clone size come from that table. The sample profile shows 150,000 to 200,000 clones; about 63% of them were found once. Of the sample, around 15% is held by the ten largest clones.

According to the study, the label for this sample's time point signals: baseline before oral tofacitinib. Lesional scalp punch biopsies and peripheral blood were obtained from alopecia areata patients. PBMCs were isolated by density centrifugation and stained for CD3, CD4 and CD8, after which CD4+ and CD8+ T cells were sorted on a FACSAria. This clone showed up just a few times. No antigen is known for it. Qualities for individual bases were not recorded, and no much larger clone is one base off. Results and caveats for the whole study, not just this receptor: Resident alphabeta T cells in normal human skin are also sequenced, complicating scalp TCR repertoire analysis, unlike mouse skin dominated by gammadelta T cells. TCR sequences shared between patients were less clear than in mice, possibly partly because of HLA diversity in the patient population. Compared with normal scalp, lesional scalp, particularly in alopecia totalis/universalis, had higher clonality and more expanded CD8+ clones, which suggests antigenic drive.

The source is a human donor with alopecia areata. The input for sequencing was CD4+ T cells sorted from blood, taken at week 0.

The CDR3 in this case is CAGASGGQGRDEQFF. The nucleotide sequence is given as TGTGCCGGCGCTAGCGGGGGGCAAGGTAGAGATGAGCAGTTCTTC. The chain uses TRBV2 and TRBJ2-1; TRBD2 fits 11 bases in the junction. In the germline V gene, CDR1 corresponds to SNHLY and CDR2 to FYNNEI. The CDR3 runs 15 amino acids, cysteine and phenylalanine included. Just the 45-base CDR3 DNA is kept, in frame starting at base 1. The junction shows trimming of 11 bases on V and 8 bases on J, and the gene matches do not reach 14 bases of it.